Listed below are T cell receptor beta chains from one sample, sequenced in a study of lymphopenia after photon versus proton radiotherapy. Clones were sequenced by immunoSEQ multiplex PCR, and TCRdb holds only the in-frame ones, with some missing. This table has tens of thousands of clones, roughly 88% appearing once. Source: peripheral blood, taken from a patient treated with photon-based radiotherapy. The receptors here all came from a woman in her sixties or seventies with pancreatic cancer. Each CDR3 is given with its conserved first and last residue. Each record gives: CDR3 protein, CDR3 DNA, clone size, V gene, J gene, D gene. The D gene is left open where the match is weak. Rows may omit the clone size; those that give it use once, few, many or a size class.

CATSRESMSSYNEQFF,TGTGCCACCAGCAGAGAAAGCATGTCCTCCTACAATGAGCAGTTCTTC,.,TRBV15,TRBJ2-1,.
CASSFQGGPTYEQYF,TGTGCCAGCAGTTTCCAGGGGGGCCCCACCTACGAGCAGTACTTC,.,TRBV28,TRBJ2-7,.
CASRLAGGRTDTQYF,TGTGCCAGCCGGCTAGCGGGAGGCCGCACAGATACGCAGTATTTT,.,TRBV6-5,TRBJ2-3,TRBD2
CASSLAQSYYGYTF,TGTGCCAGCAGTTTGGCGCAAAGCTACTATGGCTACACCTTC,.,TRBV28,TRBJ1-2,.
CASSPGSDQPQHF,TGTGCCAGCAGTCCGGGATCGGATCAGCCCCAGCATTTT,.,TRBV6-1,TRBJ1-5,.
CASSPTSSYNEQFF,TGTGCCAGCAGCCCCACAAGCTCCTACAATGAGCAGTTCTTC,.,TRBV9,TRBJ2-1,.
CASSQDPARGFSYF,TGCGCCAGCAGCCAAGACCCCGCTCGGGGGTTTTCGTATTTT,.,TRBV4-3,TRBJ2-3,.
CATSPGTGITQYF,TGTGCCACCAGCCCTGGGACAGGGATAACCCAGTACTTC,.,TRBV15,TRBJ2-5,TRBD1
CASRPTGNYGYTF,TGTGCCAGTAGACCTACAGGGAACTATGGCTACACCTTC,once,TRBV19,TRBJ1-2,.
CASSTGTSAYNEQFF,TGTGCCAGCAGTACCGGGACTAGCGCCTACAATGAGCAGTTCTTC,.,TRBV2,TRBJ2-1,TRBD2
CASSFPTKSSYNEQFF,TGTGCCAGTAGTTTCCCGACTAAGAGCTCCTACAATGAGCAGTTCTTC,.,TRBV19,TRBJ2-1,.
CASSDRVRGTEAFF,TGTGCCAGCAGTGACCGTGTGAGGGGAACTGAAGCTTTCTTT,.,TRBV6-1,TRBJ1-1,.
CASSLGGADTQYF,TGTGCCAGCAGCTTAGGAGGGGCAGATACGCAGTATTTT,once,TRBV7-9,TRBJ2-3,.
CASQGQPNTEAFF,TGTGCCAGCCAGGGACAGCCGAACACTGAAGCTTTCTTT,.,TRBV6-4,TRBJ1-1,TRBD1
CASSYSMNTEAFF,TGTGCCAGCAGTTACTCCATGAACACTGAAGCTTTCTTT,.,TRBV6-5,TRBJ1-1,.
CAWSALRMNTEAFF,TGTGCCTGGAGTGCACTAAGGATGAACACTGAAGCTTTCTTT,few,TRBV30,TRBJ1-1,.
CASSPPGGEQYF,TGTGCCAGCTCACCACCGGGAGGCGAGCAGTACTTC,.,TRBV18,TRBJ2-7,.
CASSVRLASYEQYF,TGTGCCAGCAGCGTACGACTAGCCTCCTACGAGCAGTACTTC,.,TRBV9,TRBJ2-7,TRBD2
CSVVSTDTQYF,TGCAGCGTTGTGTCGACAGATACGCAGTATTTT,.,TRBV29-1,TRBJ2-3,.
CASSPWTSSDEQFF,TGTGCCAGCAGTCCCTGGACTAGTAGCGATGAGCAGTTCTTC,.,TRBV6-5,TRBJ2-1,TRBD2
CASSISGLSSYEQYF,TGTGCCAGTAGTATATCAGGGCTTAGCTCCTACGAGCAGTACTTC,.,TRBV19,TRBJ2-7,.
CASSERLVGGELFF,TGTGCCAGCAGCGAGAGACTAGTGGGCGGGGAGCTGTTTTTT,.,TRBV7-2,TRBJ2-2,.
CATSREPSGLGSQYF,TGTGCCACCAGCAGAGAGCCGTCGGGATTGGGATCCCAGTACTTC,.,TRBV15,TRBJ2-5,.
CSVRGRAYNEQFF,TGCAGCGTCCGCGGGAGGGCCTACAATGAGCAGTTCTTC,.,TRBV29-1,TRBJ2-1,TRBD2
CASSVVQGSTYEQYF,TGTGCCAGCAGCGTAGTTCAGGGGTCCACCTACGAGCAGTACTTC,.,TRBV9,TRBJ2-7,.
CASSYPGQDYGYTF,TGCGCCAGCAGCTACCCGGGACAGGATTATGGCTACACCTTC,few,TRBV5-1,TRBJ1-2,TRBD1
CASSLGASGGTEAFF,TGTGCCAGCAGCTTAGGGGCCTCGGGGGGCACTGAAGCTTTCTTT,.,TRBV5-4,TRBJ1-1,.
CASRLAGGLGYEQFF,TGTGCCAGCCGACTAGCGGGAGGGTTAGGCTATGAGCAGTTCTTC,.,TRBV28,TRBJ2-1,TRBD2
CASGPSDETQYF,TGTGCCAGCGGGCCGTCTGACGAGACCCAGTACTTC,.,TRBV5-6,TRBJ2-5,.
CASSVAQGNTGELFF,TGTGCCAGCAGCGTAGCTCAAGGGAACACCGGGGAGCTGTTTTTT,.,TRBV9,TRBJ2-2,.
CASTSDGGRNSYNEQFF,TGTGCCAGCACCTCAGACGGTGGGCGGAACTCCTACAATGAGCAGTTCTTC,.,TRBV25-1,TRBJ2-1,.